This T cell receptor (beta chain) was captured by sequencing in a study of CD8 T cells in ankylosing spondylitis. Study-wide results and limits: Seemingly characteristic of ankylosing spondylitis blood was a TCR beta motif consisting of about 8 highly homologous variants. Some motif variants were previously reported in reactive arthritis synovial fluid and blood.

On this clonotype itself: What it binds is not known.

In TCRdb, the 5' RACE reads were re-called with MiXCR into one record per CDR3 protein. Of 200,000 to 250,000 distinct CDR3 sequences in the sample, 15% to 20% were seen once. The sequence derives from a male donor with ankylosing spondylitis. The source material was blood, either unsorted or a sorted T cell fraction (not recorded which).

CDR3 in amino acids: CASSQTSGGTQYF. The CDR3 DNA follows: TGTGCCAGCAGCCAGACTAGTGGGGGGACCCAGTACTTC. The chain employs TRBV5-6 and TRBJ2-5; TRBD2 might be the D (6 bases). Germline V CDR1 and CDR2: SGHDT, YYEEEE. V was pared by 4 bases and J by 7 bases, with 14 bases between. The CDR3 spans 13 residues.